This passage covers 21 T cell receptor beta chains from one sample sequenced in a study of beta chain features in type 1 diabetes. Since all of the isolated RNA was reverse transcribed, expressed TCRB transcripts were what got sequenced. The repertoire was sequenced with immunoSEQ multiplex PCR; TCRdb's copy has only in-frame clones and lacks some. The sample records roughly 120,000 clones, about 40% being singletons. The sequencing sample was made of stem cell memory CD4+ T cells from blood. The receptors were sampled from a woman under 30 in good health.

The V call is TRBV28, the J call TRBJ2-7; 9 bases agree with TRBD1. Germline-derived CDR1 and CDR2 are MDHEN and SYDVKM. The CDR3 is 14 amino acids. V was pared by 6 bases and J by 2 bases, with 5 bases of the junction left unmatched. CDR3 protein: CASRSDRGTYEQYF. The CDR3 DNA reads TGTGCCAGCAGGTCGGACAGGGGAACCTACGAGCAGTACTTC.

V is TRBV6-5 and J is TRBJ1-1; 10 nucleotides align to TRBD1. Germline trimming cut 0 bases from V and 4 bases from J; bases unmatched to any gene: 2. In germline, CDR1 is MNHEY, CDR2 SVGAGI. There are 15 residues in the CDR3. The DNA for the CDR3 is TGTGCCAGCAGTTACTCCCGGACAGGGGGCACTGAAGCTTTCTTT. Translating gives CASSYSRTGGTEAFF.

This chain links TRBV7-2 with TRBJ2-2; TRBD1 is a possible D gene (6 bases). Germline CDR1 is SGHTA and CDR2 is FQGNSA. Trimming stripped 1 base from V and 7 bases from J, with 10 bases between. This CDR3 contains 14 residues. CDR3 nucleotides: TGTGCCAGCAGCTTAGTGAGGGGGAGCGGGGAGCTGTTTTTT. Protein product: CASSLVRGSGELFF.

This rearrangement joins TRBV15 to TRBJ2-7, with D perhaps TRBD1 (6 bases). V gave up 0 bases and J gave up 4 bases, with 13 bases separating them. CDR3 length equals 15 residues. In germline, CDR1 is LNHNV, CDR2 YYDKDF (reference sequence). CDR3 residues: CATSRDRLRGYEQYF. The CDR3 DNA reads TGTGCCACCAGCAGAGATCGGTTAAGGGGGTACGAGCAGTACTTC.

The chain carries TRBV7-3 and TRBJ2-2; weak D call: TRBD1 (6 bases). In germline, CDR1 is SGHTA, CDR2 FQGTGA. The length of the CDR3 is 13 residues. The V end lost 8 bases, the J end lost 0 bases, and 7 bases lay between the germline ends. The CDR3 reads CASGTPNTGELFF. CDR3 DNA sequence: TGTGCCAGCGGGACACCGAACACCGGGGAGCTGTTTTTT.

This clone turned up a few times. The chain recombines TRBV6-1 with TRBJ1-2; TRBD1 agrees at 8 bases. This CDR3 region has 15 residues. With V trimmed by 4 bases and J by 2 bases, 6 bases remained unmatched. Germline CDR1 MNHNS, CDR2 SASEGT. The CDR3 bases are TGTGCCAGCAGTGCCCGGACAGGGAAGAACTATGGCTACACCTTC. It specifies CASSARTGKNYGYTF.

V usage is TRBV5-1 and J usage is TRBJ2-5, with 15 positions matching TRBD2. There are 16 residues in the CDR3. The germline CDR1 and CDR2 sequences are SGHRS and YFSETQ. The J segment lost 5 bases and the V segment lost 6 bases, leaving 8 bases of the junction unmatched. CDR3 protein: CASKPGLAGGEETQYF. CDR3 bases: TGCGCCAGCAAGCCGGGACTAGCGGGAGGTGAGGAGACCCAGTACTTC.

The rearrangement joins TRBV19 to TRBJ2-1; 9 positions agree with TRBD2. Unmatched junction bases numbered 7, after V lost 5 bases and J lost 2 bases. Looked up from germline, CDR1 is LNHDA and CDR2 is SQIVND (reference sequence). This CDR3 contains 16 residues. The CDR3 region has the DNA TGTGCCAGTAGTGTACTAGCGGGCGGCGCCTACAATGAGCAGTTCTTC. Amino acids: CASSVLAGGAYNEQFF.

The V call is TRBV11-2, the J call TRBJ2-7; 12 nucleotides align to TRBD2. The germline V gene has CDR1 SGHAT and CDR2 FQNNGV. The CDR3 has 17 amino acids. The V gene end was trimmed by 2 bases and the J gene end by 3 bases; junction bases not matched to a gene: 8. The CDR3 here is CASSLSLAGGPRYEQYF. The CDR3 DNA is TGTGCCAGCAGCTTAAGTCTAGCGGGAGGGCCGCGCTACGAGCAGTACTTC. The full variable domain, completed using reference TRBV11-2 and TRBJ2-7, is EAGVAQSPRYKIIEKRQSVAFWCNPISGHATLYWYQQILGQGPKLLIQFQNNGVVDDSQLPKDRFSAERLKGVDSTLKIQPAKLEDSAVYLCASSLSLAGGPRYEQYFGPGTRLTVT.

The V and J genes are TRBV5-1 and TRBJ2-3, with D possibly TRBD1 on 5 matching bases. The V end lost 4 bases, the J end lost 2 bases, and 17 bases lay between the germline ends. The CDR3 covers 16 residues. CDR1 is SGHRS, CDR2 YFSETQ, per germline. The CDR3 nucleotides read TGCGCCAGCAGCAGGGTAGGGGCGCCGATCACAGATACGCAGTATTTT. Amino acids: CASSRVGAPITDTQYF.

This clone was recorded a few times. This chain links TRBV28 with TRBJ1-3, with D maybe TRBD1 (6 bases). The germline gives CDR1 MDHEN, CDR2 SYDVKM. This CDR3 comprises 17 residues. Trimming left V 7 bases short and J 0 bases short, with 19 bases between. In nucleotides, the CDR3 is TGTGCCAGCATAGCCACGGCAGGGGTTAACTCTGGAAACACCATATATTTT. Amino acid sequence: CASIATAGVNSGNTIYF.

The V call is TRBV10-3, the J call TRBJ2-3; D is unclear. V was trimmed by 4 bases and J by 0 bases, leaving 5 bases between them. The length of the CDR3 is 13 residues. Germline V gene lookup returns CDR1 ENHRY and CDR2 SYGVKD. The chain's CDR3 is CAISVASTDTQYF. The CDR3 DNA follows: TGTGCCATCAGTGTGGCTAGCACAGATACGCAGTATTTT.

The rearrangement joins TRBV29-1 to TRBJ2-3; 9 positions agree with TRBD2. Trimming took 3 bases from V and 2 from J; bases not matched to a gene: 6. CDR1 and CDR2 (germline): SQVTM, ANQGSEA. This CDR3 has 15 residues. The CDR3 spells CSVEGLAGVTDTQYF. In nucleotides, the CDR3 is TGCAGCGTTGAGGGTTTAGCGGGGGTCACAGATACGCAGTATTTT.

This clone turned up a few times. The chain uses TRBV28 and TRBJ1-1; D gene unclear. This CDR3 region has 12 residues. The V gene's germline CDR1 is MDHEN and CDR2 SYDVKM. V was cut by 3 bases and J by 11 bases, with 13 bases left in between. CDR3: CASSLLRREAFF. In nucleotides, the CDR3 is TGTGCCAGCAGTTTGTTGAGAAGAGAGGCTTTCTTT.

This sequence joins TRBV18 and TRBJ2-5, with 10 bases identical to TRBD1. Per germline, CDR1 KGHSH and CDR2 LQKENI. The CDR3 consists of 16 residues. Trimming removed 0 bases from V and 5 bases from J; junction bases left unmatched: 6. The CDR3 region has the DNA TGTGCCAGCTCACCACCGAGGGACAGGGGCGGGGAGACCCAGTACTTC. This encodes CASSPPRDRGGETQYF. Using reference TRBV18 and TRBJ2-5 for the parts outside the CDR3, the full variable domain is NAGVMQNPRHLVRRRGQEARLRCSPMKGHSHVYWYRQLPEEGLKFMVYLQKENIIDESGMPKERFSAEFPKEGPSILRIQQVVRGDSAAYFCASSPPRDRGGETQYFGPGTRLLVL.

This chain uses TRBV6-6 with TRBJ2-1, with a tentative D call TRBD1 (6 bases). Trimming took 4 bases from V and 9 from J, leaving 13 bases between them. This CDR3 has 13 amino acids. The germline V gene has CDR1 MNHNY and CDR2 SVGAGI (reference sequence). CDR3 nucleotide sequence: TGTGCCAGCAGTTTCACAGGGTTCTTTGAGCAGTTCTTC. The encoded protein is CASSFTGFFEQFF.

This clone was seen just once. The rearrangement joins TRBV7-2 to TRBJ2-7, with TRBD2 matching 7 bases. Germline V CDR1 and CDR2: SGHTA, FQGNSA. The CDR3 length is 15 residues. V lost 5 bases, J lost 6 bases, and 13 bases stayed unmatched. In DNA form, the CDR3 reads TGTGCCAGCAGCACCACTAGCTCCCGGGGGGTCGAGCAGTACTTC. Protein: CASSTTSSRGVEQYF.

This chain joins TRBV5-1 and TRBJ2-2; 7 bases align to TRBD2. This CDR3 region has 17 residues. The junction had 10 bases not matched to a gene; V was cut back by 0 bases and J by 5 bases. Germline-derived CDR1 and CDR2 are SGHRS and YFSETQ. The CDR3 spells CASSLALAGVRTGELFF. CDR3 nucleotides: TGCGCCAGCAGCTTGGCCCTGGCGGGAGTTAGAACCGGGGAGCTGTTTTTT.

The genes are TRBV7-9 and TRBJ1-4, with a possible D match to TRBD1 (5 bases). The V gene lost 1 base and the J gene lost 5 bases, with 11 bases spanning the gap. CDR3 size: 15 residues. Germline CDR1 reads SEHNR; CDR2 reads FQNEAQ (reference sequence). DNA of the CDR3: TGTGCCAGCAGCTTAGGTGGGACTCTCAATGAAAAACTGTTTTTT. This sequence encodes CASSLGGTLNEKLFF.

The chain is built from TRBV10-3 and TRBJ1-2; D uncertain. V was clipped by 9 bases and J by 4 bases, with 18 bases between them. This CDR3 comprises 14 residues. The germline gives CDR1 ENHRY, CDR2 SYGVKD. CDR3 protein: CAIRTVTEGYGYTF. Written as DNA, the CDR3 is TGTGCCATACGAACAGTGACGGAGGGCTATGGCTACACCTTC.

This clone was found a few times. The chain links TRBV7-9 to TRBJ2-1; 9 bases are shared with TRBD2. Per germline, CDR1 SEHNR and CDR2 FQNEAQ (reference sequence). V was clipped by 6 bases and J by 2 bases; unmatched bases: 11. The CDR3 loop spans 17 amino acids. DNA of the CDR3: TGTGCCAGCAGATATTCACTAGCGGGTGGTACCTACAATGAGCAGTTCTTC. It codes for CASRYSLAGGTYNEQFF.